This TCR beta chain came from a study of blood T cell repertoires in COVID-19. Across the whole study: Sites across the United States, Italy and Spain contributed samples from acute and convalescent COVID-19. Nucleic acid was either cDNA or gDNA, and it came from T cells, B-cell-depleted T cells, or PBMCs.

As handled by the study authors: Nucleated cell counts were estimated from reference gene primer amplification. TCRdb keeps only in-frame clones here, not all; method: immunoSEQ multiplex PCR. D and trimming come from the DNA, and the V and J calls and clone size come from that table. The table records tens of thousands of clones, about 88% of them present only once. With 3 bases clipped from V and 0 bases from J, the junction kept 3 bases outside the gene matches. This CDR3 contains 15 residues. Germline V gives CDR1 MRHNA, CDR2 SNTAGT. The chain is built from TRBV6-4 and TRBJ2-3; 7 bases agree with TRBD2. This TCR was sampled from a human donor with active COVID-19. The donor label of this sample is uncertain. What was sequenced was peripheral blood. CDR3 in DNA: TGTGCCAGCAGTGAAGGTAGCGGGAGCACAGATACGCAGTATTTT. Its protein is CASSEGSGSTDTQYF.